This T cell receptor (beta chain) was sequenced for a study of CD8+CD57+ T cells in acquired aplastic anemia (dated by TCRdb to 2017 to 2018). About the study as a whole: DNA extracted from sorted CD4+ and CD8+ cells had a mean of approximately 3.3 ug, with a range of about 0.18 to 27.4 ug. CD8+CD57+ expansion was defined as a frequency above the mean frequency observed in healthy subjects.

Here is what the overall study found, with its caveats: About 28 CD8+ CDR3 sequences were found in both patients and controls but appeared to be highly expressed in patients and within the immunodominant clones of the patients. CD8+ Simpson's diversity did not differ significantly between patients and healthy controls (P=0.060).

Genomic DNA was used as template for profiling of TCR beta VDJ combinations and CDR3 sequences. An Illumina HiSeq 2000 was used for TCR repertoire sequencing. In the authors' own workflow: TRBV/TRBJ rearrangement plots, CDR3 size and DJ length profiles, and Simpson's diversity index were used to evaluate the repertoires. The most abundant DNA sequence in the deep sequencing data was taken as the immunodominant clone. CDR3 amino acid sequences were checked for sharing between subjects and were compared against published repertoires and the VDJdb database. TCRdb reprocessed the public reads (quality trimming at Q25 with fastp, clone calling with MiXCR) and kept in-frame beta chains. Merged by CDR3 protein, the rows form single entries marked with the most common genes and DNA. The V and J calls follow TCRdb's processing rather than the paper's. The sample table holds around 210,000 distinct CDR3 sequences, of which about 60% were seen once. The ten largest clones represent 58% of the sample.

Patients chosen for sequencing had shown expansion of CD8+CD57+ cells by flow cytometry. Severe acquired aplastic anemia was diagnosed in all patients according to International Study of Aplastic Anemia and Agranulocytosis and Camitta criteria. Patients had received no therapy at the time of blood sampling. In this study, sorted CD4+ and CD8+ T cells from the blood of healthy subjects and of severe aplastic anemia patients had their TCR repertoires deep-sequenced. In the USA, patient enrollment took place under clinicaltrials.gov protocols 00001620, 01623167, 00001397, 00071045, 00081523 and 00961064. Ficoll-Paque density gradient centrifugation was used to isolate peripheral blood mononuclear cells. Before DNA was extracted, CD4+ and CD8+ T cells were sorted using either FACS or magnetic beads. This clonotype appeared a few times. Its antigen is unknown. Within one base of it there is no much larger clone, and no base qualities were kept.

The sequencing input was sorted CD4+, CD8+, or CD8+CD57+ T cells (not recorded which) from PBMCs. The source is a human donor with aplastic anemia.

Read as DNA, the sequence is TGCAGCGTTGAAGGGCTCAAGGAAGGAGGGATGGCCCAGTACTTC. This gives the protein CSVEGLKEGGMAQYF. In this chain, TRBV29-1 is recombined with TRBJ2-5; the D gene is possibly TRBD2, with 6 bases matching. The V end loses 1 base and the J end loses 9 bases, and a stretch of 21 bases separates them. CDR3 length: 15 amino acids, cysteine to phenylalanine. Only the CDR3 region is kept as DNA, spanning 45 bases read in frame from base 1. CDR1 and CDR2 (SQVTM, ANQGSEA) derive from the germline V gene.